Below, 4 T cell receptor beta chains from the same sample are listed, as sequenced in a study of early T cells in non-severe SARS-CoV-2 infection. One entry per CDR3 protein, called by TCRdb with MiXCR from the 5' RACE reads. The sample carries 60,000 or so distinct CDR3 sequences, around 12% recorded once. The sequencing input was whole blood. The origin of the receptors is an adult who was a healthcare worker with PCR-confirmed SARS-CoV-2 infection or an uninfected control (not recorded which).

This clonotype was picked up many times. The rearrangement joins TRBV6-2 or TRBV6-3 to TRBJ1-2, with 8 bases fitting TRBD1. Germline values: CDR1 MNHEY, CDR2 SVGEGT. This CDR3 region has 14 residues. J gave up 8 bases and V 0 bases, and 5 bases lay outside the gene matches. The CDR3 nucleotides are TGTGCCAGCAGTTACTCGACAGGGGAAGGGGGCTACACCTTC. Translation: CASSYSTGEGGYTF.

This clonotype was seen a few times. V and J are TRBV3-1 and TRBJ2-7; D unclear. The germline V gene has CDR1 LGHDT and CDR2 YNNKEL (reference sequence). The CDR3 loop spans 14 amino acids. V was clipped by 1 base and J by 7 bases, with 14 bases between them. The CDR3 loop is CASSQVYGYSEQYF. In DNA form, the CDR3 reads TGTGCCAGCAGCCAAGTTTACGGCTACTCAGAGCAGTACTTC.

Ten or more counts support this clonotype. The chain recombines TRBV5-4 with TRBJ1-5; perhaps TRBD1 as D (5 bases). V was shortened by 0 bases and J by 4 bases, with 8 bases between the two germline ends. The CDR3 extends over 14 amino acids. The V gene's germline CDR1 is SGHNT and CDR2 YYREEE (reference sequence). The chain's CDR3 is CASSLGRENQPQHF. The CDR3, as DNA: TGTGCCAGCAGCTTGGGCAGGGAGAATCAGCCCCAGCATTTT. Full variable domain (remainder filled in from reference TRBV5-4 and TRBJ1-5): ETGVTQSPTHLIKTRGQQVTLRCSSQSGHNTVSWYQQALGQGPQFIFQYYREEENGRGNFPPRFSGLQFPNYSSELNVNALELDDSALYLCASSLGRENQPQHFGDGTRLSIL.

CDR3 in amino acids: CASRPTSGRWEQYF. Here the CDR3 DNA reads TGTGCCAGCAGGCCCACTAGCGGGAGGTGGGAGCAGTACTTC. The chain recombines TRBV28 with TRBJ2-7; TRBD2 matches at 12 bases. The germline CDR1 and CDR2 sequences are MDHEN and SYDVKM. V was clipped by 6 bases and J by 7 bases; unmatched bases: 7. The CDR3 runs to 14 residues.